This T cell receptor (beta chain) was captured by sequencing in a study of naive CD8 T cells in extremely preterm neonates. Cord blood came from elective full-term cesareans at 37-41 weeks without labor or membrane rupture. Each sample had roughly 20,000–100,000 sorted naive CD8+ T cells. Of note for this clone: The antigen is not known.

Trimming took off 1 base at V and 0 bases at J, with 10 bases between the two ends. The germline CDR1 and CDR2 sequences are LGHNA and YNFKEQ. This CDR3 contains 15 residues. Sequencing used immunoSEQ multiplex PCR; TCRdb keeps in-frame clones, though not all of them. The sample holds 7,400 or so clones, about 98% seen once. Overall study results and limits: Relative to older groups, preterm infants had shorter, less trimmed CDR3s with fewer N additions. Shared CDR3 nucleotide sequences: preterm roughly 2.7%, term approximately 0.4%, children roughly 0.03%, adults less than 0.011%.

The receptor's source is a newborn in good health. The specimen sequenced was naive CD8+ T cells from cord blood. The chain recombines TRBV4-2 with TRBJ2-7; tentative D call: TRBD2 (5 bases). The DNA of the CDR3 is TGTGCCAGCAGCCAAGGTCGGGGTTTCTCCTACGAGCAGTACTTC. It yields the protein CASSQGRGFSYEQYF.